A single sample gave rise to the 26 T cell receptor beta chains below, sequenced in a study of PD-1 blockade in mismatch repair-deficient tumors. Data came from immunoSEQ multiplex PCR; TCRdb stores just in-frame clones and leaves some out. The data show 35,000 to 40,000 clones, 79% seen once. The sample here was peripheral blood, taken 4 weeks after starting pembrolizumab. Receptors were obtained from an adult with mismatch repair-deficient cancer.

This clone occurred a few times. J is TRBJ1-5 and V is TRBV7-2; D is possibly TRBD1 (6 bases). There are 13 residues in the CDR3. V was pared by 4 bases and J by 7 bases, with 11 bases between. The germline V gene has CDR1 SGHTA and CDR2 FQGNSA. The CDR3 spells CASSSQGGQPQHF. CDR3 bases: TGTGCCAGCAGCTCCCAAGGGGGGCAGCCCCAGCATTTT.

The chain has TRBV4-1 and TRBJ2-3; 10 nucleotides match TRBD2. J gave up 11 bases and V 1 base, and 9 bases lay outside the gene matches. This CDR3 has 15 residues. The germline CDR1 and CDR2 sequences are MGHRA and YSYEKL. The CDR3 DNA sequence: TGCGCCAGCAGCCAAGTTAGGCTAGCGGGAGACGGGCAGTATTTT. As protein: CASSQVRLAGDGQYF.

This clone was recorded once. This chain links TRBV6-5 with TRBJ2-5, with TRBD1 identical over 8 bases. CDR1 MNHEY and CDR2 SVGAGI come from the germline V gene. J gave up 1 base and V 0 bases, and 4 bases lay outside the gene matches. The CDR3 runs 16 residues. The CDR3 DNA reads TGTGCCAGCAGTTACTCGGGGACAGGATTCCAAGAGACCCAGTACTTC. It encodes CASSYSGTGFQETQYF.

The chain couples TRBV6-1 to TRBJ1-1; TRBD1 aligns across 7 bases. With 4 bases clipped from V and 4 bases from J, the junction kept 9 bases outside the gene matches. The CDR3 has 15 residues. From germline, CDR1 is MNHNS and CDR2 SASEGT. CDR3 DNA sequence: TGTGCCAGCAGTGTTACAGGGGAGATCGGCACTGAAGCTTTCTTT. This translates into CASSVTGEIGTEAFF.

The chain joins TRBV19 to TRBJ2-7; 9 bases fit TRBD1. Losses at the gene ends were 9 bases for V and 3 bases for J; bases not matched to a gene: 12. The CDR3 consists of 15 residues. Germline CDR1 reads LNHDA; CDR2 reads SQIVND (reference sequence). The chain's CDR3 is CARTTSRDRVYEQYF. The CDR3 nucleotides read TGTGCCAGAACGACTTCCCGGGACAGGGTCTACGAGCAGTACTTC.

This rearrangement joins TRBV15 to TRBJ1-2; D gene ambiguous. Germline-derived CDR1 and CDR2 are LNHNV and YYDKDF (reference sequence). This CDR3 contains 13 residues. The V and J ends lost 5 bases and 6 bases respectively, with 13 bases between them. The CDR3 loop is CATSPRGDDGYTF. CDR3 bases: TGTGCCACCAGCCCCCGAGGTGATGATGGCTACACCTTC.

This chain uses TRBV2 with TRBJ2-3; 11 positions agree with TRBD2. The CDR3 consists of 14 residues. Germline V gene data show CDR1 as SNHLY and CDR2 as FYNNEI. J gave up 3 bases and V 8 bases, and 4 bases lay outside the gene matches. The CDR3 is CASALAGVTDTQYF. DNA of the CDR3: TGTGCCAGCGCACTAGCGGGAGTGACAGATACGCAGTATTTT. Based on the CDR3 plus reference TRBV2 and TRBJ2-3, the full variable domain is EPEVTQTPSHQVTQMGQEVILRCVPISNHLYFYWYRQILGQKVEFLVSFYNNEISEKSEIFDDQFSVERPDGSNFTLKIRSTKLEDSAMYFCASALAGVTDTQYFGPGTRLTVL.

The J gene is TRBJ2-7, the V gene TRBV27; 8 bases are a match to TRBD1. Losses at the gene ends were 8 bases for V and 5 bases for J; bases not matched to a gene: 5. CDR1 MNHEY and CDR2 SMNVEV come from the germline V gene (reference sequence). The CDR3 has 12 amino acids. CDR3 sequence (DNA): TGTGCCAGCGGACAGGGTTTCCACGAGCAGTACTTC. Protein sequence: CASGQGFHEQYF.

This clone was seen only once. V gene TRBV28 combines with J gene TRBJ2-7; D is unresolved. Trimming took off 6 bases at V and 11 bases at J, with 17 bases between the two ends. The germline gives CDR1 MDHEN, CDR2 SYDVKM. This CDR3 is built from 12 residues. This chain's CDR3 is CASSSSLDHEYF. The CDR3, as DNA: TGTGCCAGCAGCAGCTCCTTAGACCACGAGTACTTC.

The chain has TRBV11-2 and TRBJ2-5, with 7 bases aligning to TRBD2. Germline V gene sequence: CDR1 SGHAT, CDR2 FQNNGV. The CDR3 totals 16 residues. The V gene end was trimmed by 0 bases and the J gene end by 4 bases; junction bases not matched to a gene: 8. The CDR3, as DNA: TGTGCCAGCAGCTTAGATGGGAGGACTAGGATAGAGACCCAGTACTTC. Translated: CASSLDGRTRIETQYF.

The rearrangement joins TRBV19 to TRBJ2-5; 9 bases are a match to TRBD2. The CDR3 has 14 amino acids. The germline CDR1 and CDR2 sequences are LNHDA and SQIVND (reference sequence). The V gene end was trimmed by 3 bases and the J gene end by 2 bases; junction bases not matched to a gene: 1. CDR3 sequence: CASSISGRQETQYF. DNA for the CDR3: TGTGCCAGTAGTATTAGCGGGAGACAAGAGACCCAGTACTTC.

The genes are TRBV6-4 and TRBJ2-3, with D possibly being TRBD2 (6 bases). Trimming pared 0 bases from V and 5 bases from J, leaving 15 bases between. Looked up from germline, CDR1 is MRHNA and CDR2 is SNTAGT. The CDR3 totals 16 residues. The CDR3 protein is CASSDSIYGGVDTQYF. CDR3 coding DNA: TGTGCCAGCAGTGACTCAATTTATGGAGGGGTAGATACGCAGTATTTT.

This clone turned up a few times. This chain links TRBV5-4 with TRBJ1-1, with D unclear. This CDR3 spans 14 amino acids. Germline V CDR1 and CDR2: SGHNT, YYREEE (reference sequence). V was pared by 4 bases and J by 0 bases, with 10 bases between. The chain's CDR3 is CASSLRTVNTEAFF. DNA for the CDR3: TGTGCCAGCAGCCTGCGGACGGTGAACACTGAAGCTTTCTTT.

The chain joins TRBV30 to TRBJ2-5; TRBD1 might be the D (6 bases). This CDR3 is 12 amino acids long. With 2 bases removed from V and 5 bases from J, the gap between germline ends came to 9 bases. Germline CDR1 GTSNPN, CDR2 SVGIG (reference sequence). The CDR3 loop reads CAWSQGRETQYF. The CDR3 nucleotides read TGTGCCTGGAGTCAGGGGCGGGAGACCCAGTACTTC.

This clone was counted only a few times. The CDR3 sequence is CASSRTGEYTGELFF. DNA for the CDR3: TGTGCCAGCAGTCGGACAGGGGAGTACACCGGGGAGCTGTTTTTT. V and J are TRBV6-1 and TRBJ2-2; 9 bases are a match to TRBD1. CDR1 is MNHNS, CDR2 SASEGT, per germline. This CDR3 has 15 residues. V lost 5 bases, J lost 3 bases, and 4 bases stayed unmatched.

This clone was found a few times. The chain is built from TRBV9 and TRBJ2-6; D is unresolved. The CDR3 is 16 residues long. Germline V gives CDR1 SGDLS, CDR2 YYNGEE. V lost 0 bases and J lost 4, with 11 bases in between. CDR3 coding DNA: TGTGCCAGCAGCGTAGCTACAAACCCAGGGGCCAACGTCCTGACTTTC. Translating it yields CASSVATNPGANVLTF.

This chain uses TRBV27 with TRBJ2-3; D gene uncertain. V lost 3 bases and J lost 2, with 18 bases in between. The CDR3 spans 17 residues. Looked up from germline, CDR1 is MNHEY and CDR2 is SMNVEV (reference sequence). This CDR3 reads CASSFGLTEHFTDTQYF. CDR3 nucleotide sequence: TGTGCCAGCAGTTTCGGCCTTACAGAACACTTCACAGATACGCAGTATTTT.

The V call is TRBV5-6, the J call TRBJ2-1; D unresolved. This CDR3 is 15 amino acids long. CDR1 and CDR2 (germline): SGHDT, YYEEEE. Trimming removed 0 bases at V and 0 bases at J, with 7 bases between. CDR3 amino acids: CASSLGLSSYNEQFF. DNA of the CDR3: TGTGCCAGCAGCTTGGGACTCAGCTCCTACAATGAGCAGTTCTTC. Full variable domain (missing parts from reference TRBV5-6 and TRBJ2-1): DAGVTQSPTHLIKTRGQQVTLRCSPKSGHDTVSWYQQALGQGPQFIFQYYEEEERQRGNFPDRFSGHQFPNYSSELNVNALLLGDSALYLCASSLGLSSYNEQFFGPGTRLTVL.

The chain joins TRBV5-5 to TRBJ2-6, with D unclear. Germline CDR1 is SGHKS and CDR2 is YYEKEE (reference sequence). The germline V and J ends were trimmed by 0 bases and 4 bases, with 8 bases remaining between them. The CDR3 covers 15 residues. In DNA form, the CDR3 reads TGTGCCAGCAGCTTGGGACAACCCGGGGCCAACGTCCTGACTTTC. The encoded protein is CASSLGQPGANVLTF.

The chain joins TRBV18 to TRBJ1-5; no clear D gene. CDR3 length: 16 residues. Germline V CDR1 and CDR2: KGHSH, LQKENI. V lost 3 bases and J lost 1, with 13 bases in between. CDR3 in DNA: TGTGCCAGCTCACCCGCGGCCCCGAGCAGCAATCAGCCCCAGCATTTT. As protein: CASSPAAPSSNQPQHF.

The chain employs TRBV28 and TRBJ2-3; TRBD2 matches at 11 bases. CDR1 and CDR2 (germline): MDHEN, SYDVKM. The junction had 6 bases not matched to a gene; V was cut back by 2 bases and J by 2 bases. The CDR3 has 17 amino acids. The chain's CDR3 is CASSLTLGLADTDTQYF. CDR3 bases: TGTGCCAGCAGTTTAACCCTGGGACTAGCGGACACAGATACGCAGTATTTT.

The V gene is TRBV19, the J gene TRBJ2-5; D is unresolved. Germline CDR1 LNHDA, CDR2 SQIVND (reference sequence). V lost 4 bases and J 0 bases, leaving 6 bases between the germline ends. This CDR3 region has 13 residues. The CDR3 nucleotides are TGTGCCAGTAGTACCATGTACCAAGAGACCCAGTACTTC. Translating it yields CASSTMYQETQYF.

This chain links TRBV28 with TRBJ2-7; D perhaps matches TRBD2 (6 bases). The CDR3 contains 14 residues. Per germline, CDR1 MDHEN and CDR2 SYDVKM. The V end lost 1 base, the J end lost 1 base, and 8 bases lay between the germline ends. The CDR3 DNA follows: TGTGCCAGCAGTTTATCCAGCGGGTCCTACGAGCAGTACTTC. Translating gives CASSLSSGSYEQYF.

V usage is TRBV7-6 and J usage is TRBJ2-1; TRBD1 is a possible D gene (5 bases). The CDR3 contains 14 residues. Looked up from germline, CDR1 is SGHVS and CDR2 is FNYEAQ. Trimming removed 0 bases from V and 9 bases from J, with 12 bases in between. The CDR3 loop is CASSLAAGKREQFF. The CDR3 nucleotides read TGTGCCAGCAGCTTAGCAGCAGGGAAACGTGAGCAGTTCTTC.

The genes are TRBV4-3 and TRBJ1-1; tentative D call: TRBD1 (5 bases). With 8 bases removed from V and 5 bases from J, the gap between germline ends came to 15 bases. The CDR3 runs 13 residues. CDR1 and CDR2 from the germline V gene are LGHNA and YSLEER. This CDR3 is CASRLNRRTEAFF. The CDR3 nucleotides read TGCGCCAGCCGACTCAACAGGAGGACTGAAGCTTTCTTT.

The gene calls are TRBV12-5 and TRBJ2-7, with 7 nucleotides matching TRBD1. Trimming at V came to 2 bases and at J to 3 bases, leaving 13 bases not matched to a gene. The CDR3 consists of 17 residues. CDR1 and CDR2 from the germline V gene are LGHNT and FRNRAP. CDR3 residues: CASGLLLGKTGFYEQYF. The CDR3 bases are TGTGCTAGTGGTTTGTTATTGGGGAAGACAGGGTTCTACGAGCAGTACTTC.